This T cell receptor (beta chain) derives from a study of blood T cell repertoires in COVID-19. Some clones are missing from TCRdb's copy, which holds only in-frame ones; the method was immunoSEQ multiplex PCR. This sample carries some 150,000 clones, more than 80% of them seen once, and the ten largest clones take approximately 9.9%. Trimming pared 8 bases from V and 6 bases from J, leaving 22 bases between. Germline CDR1 is KGHSH and CDR2 is LQKENI. The CDR3 extends over 15 amino acids. This chain links TRBV18 with TRBJ1-1, with D possibly TRBD1 on 6 matching bases. This receptor was identified in a woman of 80 years or more with acute or convalescent COVID-19. Sequencing was done on a sample of peripheral blood. CDR3 DNA: TGTGCCAGCACACAGTCCCCGACAGCAGGGGCTGAAGCTTTCTTT. It yields the protein CASTQSPTAGAEAFF.